This T cell receptor beta chain was sequenced for a study of lymphopenia after photon versus proton radiotherapy. Study-wide results and limits: After lymphocyte nadir, photon-treated repertoires showed oligoclonal expansion, especially CD8+ Temra. Better survival with proton therapy was suggested as possible, not demonstrated.

Note on this clone: Its antigen is still unknown.

The protocol was immunoSEQ multiplex PCR, while the TCRdb copy is restricted to in-frame clones and leaves out a portion. The table has approximately 160,000 clones, roughly nine tenths seen once. This CDR3 is 12 amino acids long. Trimming stripped 1 base from V and 6 bases from J, with 6 bases between. Germline loops: CDR1 SNHLY, CDR2 FYNNEI. The V gene is TRBV2, the J gene TRBJ1-2; unclear D gene. The input for sequencing was peripheral blood, taken from a patient treated with photon-based radiotherapy. This receptor was taken from a man between 45 and 60 years old with gastric cancer. CDR3 nucleotide sequence: TGTGCCAGCAGTGAAGTCCCTAATGGCTACACCTTC. Protein sequence: CASSEVPNGYTF.